This T cell receptor (beta chain) appears in the sequencing data of a study of blood T cell repertoires in COVID-19. The CDR3 has 16 residues. In germline, CDR1 is SGHRS, CDR2 YFSETQ. Trimming took 4 bases from V and 5 from J; bases not matched to a gene: 9. Clones were read by immunoSEQ multiplex PCR, and TCRdb kept only the in-frame ones, dropping some. The data contain roughly 250,000 clones, about 80% of them singletons. The chain is built from TRBV5-1 and TRBJ2-2, with 9 bases aligning to TRBD1. Sequencing was performed on peripheral blood. The TCR comes from a person between 70 and 80 years old with COVID-19, enrolled during active disease. The chain's CDR3 is CASSTPGQGRTGELFF. In nucleotides, the CDR3 is TGCGCCAGCAGCACTCCCGGACAGGGGCGGACCGGGGAGCTGTTTTTT.